Included here is one T cell receptor (beta chain) sequence, with context. Antigen: not known. V lost 4 bases and J lost 0; bases outside the gene matches: 3. This CDR3 has 15 residues. Germline lookup yields CDR1 MDHEN and CDR2 SYDVKM. This sample stems from a study of cytomegalovirus exposure and HLA in healthy donors. The PCR contained 60 Vbeta and 13 Jbeta primers. The table came from immunoSEQ multiplex PCR; TCRdb's copy has only in-frame clones and leaves some out. This sample contains 80,000 or so clones. Study-level results: Based on reports, TCR beta sequences accurately predicted HLA-A and HLA-B alleles for most subjects.

Sequenced material: PBMCs. The chain carries TRBV28 and TRBJ1-3; TRBD1 aligns across 7 bases. The source of this sequence is a man between 50 and 59 years old in good health and CMV-seropositive. The CDR3: CASSSGTASGNTIYF. The CDR3 region has the DNA TGTGCCAGCAGTTCCGGGACAGCCTCTGGAAACACCATATATTTT.